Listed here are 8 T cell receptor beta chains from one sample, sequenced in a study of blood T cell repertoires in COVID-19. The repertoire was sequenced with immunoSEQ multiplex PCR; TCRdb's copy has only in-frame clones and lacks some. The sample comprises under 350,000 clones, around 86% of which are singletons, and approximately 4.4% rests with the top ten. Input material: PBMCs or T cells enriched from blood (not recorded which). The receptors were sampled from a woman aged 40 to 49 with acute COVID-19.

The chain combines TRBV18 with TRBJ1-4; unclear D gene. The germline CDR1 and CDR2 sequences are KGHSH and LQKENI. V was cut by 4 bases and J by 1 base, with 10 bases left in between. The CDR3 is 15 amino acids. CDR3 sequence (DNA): TGTGCCAGCTCACAATCCGAGGGAACTAATGAAAAACTGTTTTTT. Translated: CASSQSEGTNEKLFF.

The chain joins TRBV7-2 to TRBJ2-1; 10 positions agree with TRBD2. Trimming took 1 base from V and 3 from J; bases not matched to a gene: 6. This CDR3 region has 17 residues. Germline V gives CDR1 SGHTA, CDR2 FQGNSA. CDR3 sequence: CASSLDLASGGYNEQFF. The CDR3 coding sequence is TGTGCCAGCAGCTTAGACCTGGCTAGCGGGGGCTACAATGAGCAGTTCTTC. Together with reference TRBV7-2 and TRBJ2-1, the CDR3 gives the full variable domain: GAGVSQSPSNKVTEKGKDVELRCDPISGHTALYWYRQSLGQGLEFLIYFQGNSAPDKSGLPSDRFSAERTGGSVSTLTIQRTQQEDSAVYLCASSLDLASGGYNEQFFGPGTRLTVL.

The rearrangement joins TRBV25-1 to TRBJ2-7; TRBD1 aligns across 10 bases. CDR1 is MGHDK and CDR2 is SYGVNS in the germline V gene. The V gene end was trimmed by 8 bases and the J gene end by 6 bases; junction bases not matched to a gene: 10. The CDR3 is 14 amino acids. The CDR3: CASVGTGDFPEQYF. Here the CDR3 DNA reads TGTGCCAGCGTTGGGACAGGGGATTTTCCCGAGCAGTACTTC.

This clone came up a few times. CDR3 in amino acids: CASSFPGQGSGSTYEQYF. The CDR3 bases are TGTGCCAGCAGTTTCCCGGGACAGGGCTCTGGTTCAACCTACGAGCAGTACTTC. The chain couples TRBV5-5 to TRBJ2-7, with 9 positions matching TRBD1. CDR3 length equals 18 residues. V was clipped by 5 bases and J by 2 bases; unmatched bases: 17. In germline, CDR1 is SGHKS, CDR2 YYEKEE (reference sequence).

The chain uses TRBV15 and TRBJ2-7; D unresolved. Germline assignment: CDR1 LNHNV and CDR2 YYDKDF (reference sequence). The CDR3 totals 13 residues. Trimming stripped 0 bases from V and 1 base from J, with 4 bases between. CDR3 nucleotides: TGTGCCACCAGCAGAGATAAATCCTACGAGCAGTACTTC. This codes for CATSRDKSYEQYF. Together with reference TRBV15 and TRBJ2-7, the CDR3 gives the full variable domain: DAMVIQNPRYQVTQFGKPVTLSCSQTLNHNVMYWYQQKSSQAPKLLFHYYDKDFNNEADTPDNFQSRRPNTSFCFLDIRSPGLGDTAMYLCATSRDKSYEQYFGPGTRLTVT.

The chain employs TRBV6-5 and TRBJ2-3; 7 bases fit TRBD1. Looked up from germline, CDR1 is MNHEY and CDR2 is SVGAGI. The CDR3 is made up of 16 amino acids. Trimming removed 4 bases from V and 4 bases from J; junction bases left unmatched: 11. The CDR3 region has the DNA TGTGCCAGCAGTTCTCGACAGGGTCGTCAAGCAGATACGCAGTATTTT. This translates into CASSSRQGRQADTQYF.

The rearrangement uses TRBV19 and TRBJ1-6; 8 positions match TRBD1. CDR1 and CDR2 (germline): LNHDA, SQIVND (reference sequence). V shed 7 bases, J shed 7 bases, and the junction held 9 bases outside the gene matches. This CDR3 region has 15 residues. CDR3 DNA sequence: TGTGCCAGTAATCGCGGACAGGGTCGGAATTCACCCCTCCACTTT. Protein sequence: CASNRGQGRNSPLHF.

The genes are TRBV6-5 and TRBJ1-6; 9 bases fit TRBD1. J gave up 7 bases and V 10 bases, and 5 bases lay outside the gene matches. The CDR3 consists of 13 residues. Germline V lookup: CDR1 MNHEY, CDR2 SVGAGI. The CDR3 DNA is TGTGCCACAGGGGACAGGGCGAATTCACCCCTCCACTTT. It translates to CATGDRANSPLHF.